The clone carrying this TCR beta chain was counted only a few times. The data were taken from a study of blood T cell repertoires in COVID-19. The wider study: Some COVID-19 samples were acute and others convalescent; all came from the United States, Italy and Spain. Nucleic acid was either cDNA or gDNA, and it came from T cells, B-cell-depleted T cells, or PBMCs.

Germline CDR1 MDHEN, CDR2 SYDVKM. The CDR3 has 17 amino acids. The V gene lost 10 bases and the J gene lost 9 bases, with 28 bases spanning the gap. Per the original methods: Researchers report that nucleated cell counts were estimated from reference gene primer amplification. This table comes from immunoSEQ multiplex PCR, and its TCRdb copy is limited to in-frame clones, with some not included. Clone size and the V and J calls come from that table; the DNA yielded D and trimming. The sample lists 130,000 to 150,000 clones; 80% to 90% were seen once. The V and J genes are TRBV28 and TRBJ1-6; TRBD1 is a possible D gene (6 bases). Sequencing used peripheral blood. The source of this sequence is a woman aged 45-65 years with acute or convalescent COVID-19. CDR3 nucleotides: TGTGCCACCATCGGGGGGGGGCAGAGCGCATTTTTTTCACCCCTCCACTTT. Translated: CATIGGGQSAFFSPLHF.